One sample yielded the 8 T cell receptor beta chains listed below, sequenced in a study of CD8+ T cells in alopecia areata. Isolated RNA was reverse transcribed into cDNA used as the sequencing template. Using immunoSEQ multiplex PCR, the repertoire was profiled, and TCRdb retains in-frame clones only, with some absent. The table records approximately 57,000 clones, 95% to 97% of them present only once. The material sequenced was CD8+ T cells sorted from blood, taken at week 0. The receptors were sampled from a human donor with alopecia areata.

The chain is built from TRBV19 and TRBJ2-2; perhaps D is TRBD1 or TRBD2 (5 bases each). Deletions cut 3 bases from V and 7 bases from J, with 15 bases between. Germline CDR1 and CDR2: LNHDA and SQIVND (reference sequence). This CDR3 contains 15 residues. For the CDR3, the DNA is TGTGCCAGTAGTATCGGGGCCCTTAAACACGGGGAGCTGTTTTTT. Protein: CASSIGALKHGELFF.

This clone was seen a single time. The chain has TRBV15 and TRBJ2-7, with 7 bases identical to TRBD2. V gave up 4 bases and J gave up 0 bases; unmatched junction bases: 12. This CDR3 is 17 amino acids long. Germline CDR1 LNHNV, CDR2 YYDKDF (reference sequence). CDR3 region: CATSTADGRLTSYEQYF. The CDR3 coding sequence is TGTGCCACCAGCACAGCCGACGGGAGGCTGACCTCCTACGAGCAGTACTTC.

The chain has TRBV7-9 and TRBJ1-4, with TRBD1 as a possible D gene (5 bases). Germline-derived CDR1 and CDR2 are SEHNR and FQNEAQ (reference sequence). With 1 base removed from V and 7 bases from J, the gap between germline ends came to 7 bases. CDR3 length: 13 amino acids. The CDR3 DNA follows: TGTGCCAGCAGCTTAGAACAGGTTGAAAAACTGTTTTTT. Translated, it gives CASSLEQVEKLFF.

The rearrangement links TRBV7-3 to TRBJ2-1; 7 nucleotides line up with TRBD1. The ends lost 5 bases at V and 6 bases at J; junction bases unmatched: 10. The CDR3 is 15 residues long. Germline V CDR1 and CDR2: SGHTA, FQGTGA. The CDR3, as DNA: TGTGCCAGCAGCCTCACCTCAGGGGGTTCCAATGAGCAGTTCTTC. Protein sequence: CASSLTSGGSNEQFF. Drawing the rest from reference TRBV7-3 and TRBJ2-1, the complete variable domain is GAGVSQTPSNKVTEKGKYVELRCDPISGHTALYWYRQSLGQGPEFLIYFQGTGAADDSGLPNDRFFAVRPEGSVSTLKIQRTERGDSAVYLCASSLTSGGSNEQFFGPGTRLTVL.

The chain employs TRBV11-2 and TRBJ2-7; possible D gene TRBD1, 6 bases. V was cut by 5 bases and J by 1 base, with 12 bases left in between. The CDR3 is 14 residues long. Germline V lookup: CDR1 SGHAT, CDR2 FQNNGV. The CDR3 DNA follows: TGTGCCAGCAGCAGACAGGTCGGGTCCTACGAGCAGTACTTC. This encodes CASSRQVGSYEQYF.

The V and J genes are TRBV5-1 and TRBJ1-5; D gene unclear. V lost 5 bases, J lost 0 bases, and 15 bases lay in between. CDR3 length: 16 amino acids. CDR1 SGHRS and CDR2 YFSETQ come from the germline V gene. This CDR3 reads CASRGKDPYSNQPQHF. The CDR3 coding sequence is TGCGCCAGCAGAGGGAAAGACCCATATAGCAATCAGCCCCAGCATTTT.

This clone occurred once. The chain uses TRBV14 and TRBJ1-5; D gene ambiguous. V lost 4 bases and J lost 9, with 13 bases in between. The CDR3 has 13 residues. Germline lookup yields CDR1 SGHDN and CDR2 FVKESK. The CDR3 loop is CASSLFRRSPQHF. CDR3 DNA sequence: TGTGCCAGCAGCCTTTTTAGGCGGTCGCCCCAGCATTTT.

Here the CDR3 reads CASSLVRQERETQYF. In DNA, the CDR3 is TGTGCCAGCAGCTTAGTTCGGCAAGAACGAGAGACCCAGTACTTC. The gene calls are TRBV7-6 and TRBJ2-5, with D uncertain. The CDR3 loop spans 15 amino acids. The V and J ends lost 1 base and 4 bases respectively, with 13 bases between them. Germline CDR1 is SGHVS and CDR2 is FNYEAQ. Based on the CDR3 plus reference TRBV7-6 and TRBJ2-5, the full variable domain is GAGVSQSPRYKVTKRGQDVALRCDPISGHVSLYWYRQALGQGPEFLTYFNYEAQQDKSGLPNDRFSAERPEGSISTLTIQRTEQRDSAMYRCASSLVRQERETQYFGPGTRLLVL.